The 18 T cell receptor beta chains below were found in one sample sequenced in a study of T-cell reconstitution after alpha-beta-depleted transplantation in children. TCRbeta library preparation incorporated unique molecular identifiers. TCRdb called the PCR reads again in MiXCR, with one record for every CDR3 protein. The profile covers around 440,000 distinct CDR3 sequences, with about 11% appearing a single time and 2% to 2.5% taken by the ten largest. Sample: PBMCs, taken before TCRalphabeta/CD19-depleted stem cell transplant. The source is a child aged 2 to 9 with inherited bone marrow failure, due to receive a stem cell transplant.

This clonotype appeared many times. The V gene is TRBV6-2 or TRBV6-3, the J gene TRBJ2-5, with 7 bases identical to TRBD2. The CDR3 has 13 residues. Trimming took 6 bases from V and 3 from J; bases not matched to a gene: 4. Germline values: CDR1 MNHEY, CDR2 SVGEGT. CDR3 bases: TGTGCCAGCAGGGTTGCGGGGGAAGAGACCCAGTACTTC. It translates to CASRVAGEETQYF.

J is TRBJ1-1 and V is TRBV18; 7 positions agree with TRBD1. Germline CDR1 and CDR2: KGHSH and LQKENI. The ends lost 0 bases at V and 2 bases at J; junction bases unmatched: 3. The CDR3 is 15 residues long. CDR3 residues: CASSPPDRVNTEAFF. CDR3 coding DNA: TGTGCCAGCTCACCACCCGACAGGGTAAACACTGAAGCTTTCTTT.

This clonotype was seen many times. V is TRBV29-1 and J is TRBJ1-1; D may be TRBD1 (6 bases). Germline V gene lookup returns CDR1 SQVTM and CDR2 ANQGSEA. CDR3 length: 10 amino acids. V was shortened by 7 bases and J by 7 bases, with 10 bases between the two germline ends. CDR3 DNA sequence: TGCAGCGCTAAGGACAGTGAAGCTTTCTTT. The encoded protein is CSAKDSEAFF.

This sequence joins TRBV5-1 and TRBJ2-7, with D unresolved. Between the trimmed V and J ends, which lost 0 bases and 3 bases, there was a span of 10 bases. Germline V gene lookup returns CDR1 SGHRS and CDR2 YFSETQ. The CDR3 runs to 14 residues. The CDR3 protein is CASSLVVQRYEQYF. DNA for the CDR3: TGCGCCAGCAGCTTGGTAGTGCAACGCTACGAGCAGTACTTC.

This clonotype was counted many times. The chain couples TRBV10-3 to TRBJ1-1; D not resolved. Germline CDR1 reads ENHRY; CDR2 reads SYGVKD. The CDR3 is made up of 11 amino acids. The V gene lost 10 bases and the J gene lost 4 bases, with 10 bases spanning the gap. The CDR3 reads CATSFLTEAFF. For the CDR3, the DNA is TGTGCCACCTCATTTCTCACTGAAGCTTTCTTT.

This clonotype was counted ten times or more. The chain links TRBV5-1 to TRBJ2-3; TRBD2 matches 11 bases. Unmatched junction bases numbered 18, after V lost 2 bases and J lost 1 base. This CDR3 comprises 21 residues. Germline V gene sequence: CDR1 SGHRS, CDR2 YFSETQ. The CDR3 nucleotides are TGCGCCAGCAGCTTCATAAAATTCCCGGGACTAGCGGCTCTCGGCACAGATACGCAGTATTTT. This sequence encodes CASSFIKFPGLAALGTDTQYF. The full variable domain, its missing parts supplied by reference TRBV5-1 and TRBJ2-3, is KAGVTQTPRYLIKTRGQQVTLSCSPISGHRSVSWYQQTPGQGLQFLFEYFSETQRNKGNFPGRFSGRQFSNSRSEMNVSTLELGDSALYLCASSFIKFPGLAALGTDTQYFGPGTRLTVL.

This clonotype has at least ten counts. V gene TRBV10-3 combines with J gene TRBJ2-3; the match to TRBD2 covers 8 bases. J lost 4 bases, V lost 10 bases, and 10 bases had no gene match. Germline CDR1 and CDR2: ENHRY and SYGVKD. The CDR3 has 14 residues. The CDR3 DNA is TGTGCCACGAAGCGGGAGAAGGGTGCAGATACGCAGTATTTT. Translated: CATKREKGADTQYF.

This clonotype was seen repeatedly, ten times or more. The rearrangement uses TRBV20-1 and TRBJ2-4; D is undetermined. Germline CDR1 DFQATT, CDR2 SNEGSKA (reference sequence). This CDR3 is 12 amino acids long. Trimming shortened V by 2 bases and J by 8 bases, and 10 bases separated the two germline ends. Written as DNA, the CDR3 is TGCAGTGCTAGATCCAAAGAGGACATTCAGTACTTC. Amino acids: CSARSKEDIQYF.

This clonotype was observed at least ten times. The DNA of the CDR3 is TGTGCCAGCAGTAAGGACGGCTACGAGCAGTACTTC. Its translation is CASSKDGYEQYF. This chain links TRBV28 with TRBJ2-7; D is uncertain. This CDR3 has 12 amino acids. From germline, CDR1 is MDHEN and CDR2 SYDVKM. Trimming removed 5 bases from V and 3 bases from J, with 8 bases in between.

The sample holds many counts of this clonotype. The chain employs TRBV11-2 and TRBJ2-3, with a weak D call TRBD2 (5 bases). Looked up from germline, CDR1 is SGHAT and CDR2 is FQNNGV. V lost 4 bases and J lost 4, with 12 bases in between. The CDR3 totals 14 residues. CDR3 loop: CASSSGTRSDTQYF. The CDR3 coding sequence is TGTGCCAGCAGCTCGGGAACTAGGTCAGATACGCAGTATTTT.

This clonotype has at least ten counts. The rearrangement links TRBV20-1 to TRBJ2-2; 8 bases line up with TRBD2. The germline V gene has CDR1 DFQATT and CDR2 SNEGSKA (reference sequence). The CDR3 extends over 15 amino acids. Unmatched junction bases numbered 6, after V lost 6 bases and J lost 0 bases. In nucleotides, the CDR3 is TGCAGTGCCATCACTAGCGGAGCGAACACCGGGGAGCTGTTTTTT. This sequence encodes CSAITSGANTGELFF.

This chain uses TRBV3-1 with TRBJ2-5; D uncertain. This CDR3 is built from 16 residues. Germline lookup yields CDR1 LGHDT and CDR2 YNNKEL (reference sequence). Trimming stripped 0 bases from V and 2 bases from J, with 13 bases between. CDR3 residues: CASSQDLVAQQETQYF. DNA for the CDR3: TGTGCCAGCAGCCAAGATTTAGTGGCCCAACAAGAGACCCAGTACTTC.

V and J are TRBV29-1 and TRBJ2-1; D tentatively fits TRBD1 or TRBD2 (5 bases each). V lost 5 bases, J lost 0 bases, and 11 bases lay in between. The CDR3 is 14 amino acids. Germline V gene lookup returns CDR1 SQVTM and CDR2 ANQGSEA. In DNA, the CDR3 is TGCAGCGTTTTGTGGGGGAGCTCCTACAATGAGCAGTTCTTC. Translated, it gives CSVLWGSSYNEQFF.

This clonotype was seen a few times. The chain uses TRBV28 and TRBJ1-5, with unresolved D. Trimming left V 1 base short and J 5 bases short, with 12 bases between. Germline values: CDR1 MDHEN, CDR2 SYDVKM. The CDR3 has 15 amino acids. In nucleotides, the CDR3 is TGTGCCAGCAGTTTATCCTCGGCCGGGGATCAGCCCCAGCATTTT. This translates into CASSLSSAGDQPQHF.

In the case of this clonotype: This may stem from a read error, because a much larger clone lies one nucleotide away. The chain links TRBV5-6 to TRBJ2-5; 7 nucleotides align to TRBD2. CDR3 length equals 17 residues. CDR1 SGHDT and CDR2 YYEEEE come from the germline V gene. As DNA, the CDR3 is TGTGCCAACAGCTCGGGACTAACGACTCATTTTCAAGAGACCCAGTACTTC. Translation gives CANSSGLTTHFQETQYF.

The V call is TRBV6-1, the J call TRBJ1-5; 7 bases align to TRBD1. The V gene's germline CDR1 is MNHNS and CDR2 SASEGT. J lost 6 bases, V lost 7 bases, and 9 bases had no gene match. CDR3 length: 14 amino acids. The CDR3 reads CASKVTGEGQPQHF. The CDR3 nucleotides are TGTGCCAGCAAGGTAACAGGGGAGGGTCAGCCCCAGCATTTT.

This clonotype was picked up many times. The rearrangement uses TRBV30 and TRBJ2-2; D may be TRBD1 (5 bases). Between the trimmed V and J ends, which lost 5 bases and 8 bases, there was a span of 18 bases. The germline CDR1 and CDR2 sequences are GTSNPN and SVGIG (reference sequence). The CDR3 sequence is 14 residues long. The CDR3 loop is CAWSLGVAPGELFF. The CDR3 region has the DNA TGTGCCTGGTCCCTAGGGGTAGCTCCGGGGGAGCTGTTTTTT.

This clonotype has a count of ten or more. The chain carries TRBV6-2 or TRBV6-3 and TRBJ2-6, with a weak D call TRBD2 (6 bases). The length of the CDR3 is 14 residues. Germline V gene sequence: CDR1 MNHEY, CDR2 SVGEGT. V lost 10 bases, J lost 3 bases, and 13 bases lay in between. The DNA of the CDR3 is TGTGCCACCACTCTTAGCGGTGGGGCCAACGTCCTGACTTTC. The encoded protein is CATTLSGGANVLTF.